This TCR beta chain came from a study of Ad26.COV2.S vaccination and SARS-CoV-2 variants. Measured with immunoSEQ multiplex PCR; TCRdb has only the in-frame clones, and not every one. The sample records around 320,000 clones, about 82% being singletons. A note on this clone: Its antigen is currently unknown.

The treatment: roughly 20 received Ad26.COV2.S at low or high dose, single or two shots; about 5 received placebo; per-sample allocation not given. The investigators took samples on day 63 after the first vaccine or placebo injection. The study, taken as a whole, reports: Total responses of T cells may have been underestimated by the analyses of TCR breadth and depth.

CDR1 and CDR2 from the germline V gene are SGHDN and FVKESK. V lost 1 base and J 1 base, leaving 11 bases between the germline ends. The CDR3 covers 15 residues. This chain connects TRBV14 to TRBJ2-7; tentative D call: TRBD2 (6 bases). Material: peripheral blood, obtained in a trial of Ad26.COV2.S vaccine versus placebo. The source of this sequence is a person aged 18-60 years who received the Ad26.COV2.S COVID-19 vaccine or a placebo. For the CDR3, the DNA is TGTGCCAGCAGCCAAGGTTCGGGGGATTCCTACGAGCAGTACTTC. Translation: CASSQGSGDSYEQYF. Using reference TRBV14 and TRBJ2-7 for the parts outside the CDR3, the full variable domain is EAGVTQFPSHSVIEKGQTVTLRCDPISGHDNLYWYRRVMGKEIKFLLHFVKESKQDESGMPNNRFLAERTGGTYSTLKVQPAELEDSGVYFCASSQGSGDSYEQYFGPGTRLTVT.